The 27 T cell receptor beta chains below were found in one sample sequenced in a study of T-cell memory formation after mild COVID-19. TCRdb redid the calling of the 5' RACE reads with MiXCR, one entry per CDR3 protein. The table records about 82,000 distinct CDR3 sequences, around 15% of them present only once. The material sequenced was PBMCs or a T cell subset sorted from them (not recorded which). The receptors originated from a man between 18 and 35 years old who had mild COVID-19 (a few samples of this study predate the infection). Cell type and time point are not known.

CDR3 sequence (DNA): TGTGCCAGCAGTTTGATAGGGGGTGAGCAGTTCTTC. Translation: CASSLIGGEQFF. The chain uses TRBV27 and TRBJ2-1, with D maybe TRBD1 (6 bases). The CDR3 spans 12 residues. Germline CDR1 and CDR2: MNHEY and SMNVEV (reference sequence). Trimming took off 3 bases at V and 9 bases at J, with 9 bases between the two ends.

The chain carries TRBV4-3 and TRBJ2-2; 9 nucleotides match TRBD2. Germline V gene sequence: CDR1 LGHNA, CDR2 YSLEER. The CDR3 consists of 17 residues. V lost 0 bases to trimming and J lost 0 bases; unmatched junction nucleotides: 2. CDR3 protein: CASSQEVAGANTGELFF. CDR3 sequence (DNA): TGCGCCAGCAGCCAAGAGGTAGCGGGGGCGAACACCGGGGAGCTGTTTTTT.

This clonotype showed up just a few times. The chain employs TRBV20-1 and TRBJ1-1; tentatively, D is TRBD1 (6 bases). Germline CDR1 is DFQATT and CDR2 is SNEGSKA (reference sequence). The CDR3 contains 17 residues. V lost 3 bases and J 3 bases, leaving 23 bases between the germline ends. The CDR3 DNA sequence: TGCAGTGCTAGGGGGACAATTCGGGACCCATTGGACACTGAAGCTTTCTTT. Translated: CSARGTIRDPLDTEAFF.

This clonotype was observed a handful of times. The chain uses TRBV12-3 or TRBV12-4 and TRBJ2-5; TRBD2 aligns across 7 bases. The V segment lost 7 bases and the J segment 5 bases; nucleotides outside the gene matches: 7. The CDR3 covers 13 residues. CDR3 region: CASTVGGEETQYF. CDR3 DNA: TGTGCCAGCACTGTGGGAGGGGAGGAGACCCAGTACTTC.

CDR3 bases: TGCAGTGCCCGGACTAGCGGGGGGTACACAGATACGCAGTATTTT. Amino acids: CSARTSGGYTDTQYF. This chain joins TRBV20-1 and TRBJ2-3, with 14 bases identical to TRBD2. V gave up 6 bases and J gave up 2 bases; unmatched junction bases: 4. Germline loops: CDR1 DFQATT, CDR2 SNEGSKA (reference sequence). The CDR3 is made up of 15 amino acids.

This clonotype was detected only a few times. This chain links TRBV4-1 with TRBJ2-3, with 8 bases lining up with TRBD2. The V gene end was trimmed by 2 bases and the J gene end by 2 bases; junction bases not matched to a gene: 9. Per germline, CDR1 MGHRA and CDR2 YSYEKL. CDR3 size: 17 residues. CDR3 in DNA: TGCGCCAGCAGCCAACTCTGGCGGGGGGCCGACACAGATACGCAGTATTTT. This encodes CASSQLWRGADTDTQYF.

The sample holds a few counts of this clonotype. J is TRBJ2-7 and V is TRBV4-1; no definite D call. V was trimmed by 4 bases and J by 1 base, leaving 14 bases between them. Germline-derived CDR1 and CDR2 are MGHRA and YSYEKL. This CDR3 region has 15 residues. In nucleotides, the CDR3 is TGCGCCAGCAGCCTCAAACCCGAATCGTCCTACGAGCAGTACGTC. It yields the protein CASSLKPESSYEQYV.

In DNA, the CDR3 is TGCGCCAGCAGCCAAAAGGAGGTTACCGGCACAGATACGCAGTATTTT. It is translated as CASSQKEVTGTDTQYF. V gene TRBV4-3 combines with J gene TRBJ2-3; maybe TRBD2 (5 bases). The germline gives CDR1 LGHNA, CDR2 YSLEER. V was cut by 2 bases and J by 1 base, with 13 bases left in between. The CDR3 runs 16 residues.

A few counts support this clonotype. V is TRBV6-2 or TRBV6-3 and J is TRBJ2-5; D not certain. The CDR3 is 12 amino acids. Per the germline V gene, CDR1 is MNHEY and CDR2 is SVGEGT. Deletions cut 6 bases from V and 7 bases from J, with 12 bases between. Here the CDR3 reads CASSPTLATQYF. The CDR3 bases are TGTGCCAGCAGCCCGACTTTGGCGACCCAGTACTTC.

This clonotype was observed a few times. The rearrangement links TRBV4-1 to TRBJ2-7, with 14 bases matching TRBD2. The CDR3 extends over 16 amino acids. Trimming at V came to 3 bases and at J to 1 base, leaving 2 bases not matched to a gene. CDR1 MGHRA and CDR2 YSYEKL come from the germline V gene. The CDR3 is CASSQGLAGASYEQYF. The CDR3 DNA follows: TGCGCCAGCAGCCAGGGACTAGCGGGGGCGTCCTACGAGCAGTACTTC.

J is TRBJ2-3 and V is TRBV27; 12 positions agree with TRBD2. The CDR3 runs to 16 residues. J gave up 2 bases and V 8 bases, and 8 bases lay outside the gene matches. The germline V gene has CDR1 MNHEY and CDR2 SMNVEV (reference sequence). CDR3 bases: TGTGCCAGCGAGGGGGCTAGCGGGGGGGCCACAGATACGCAGTATTTT. This sequence encodes CASEGASGGATDTQYF.

V is TRBV20-1 and J is TRBJ2-3; TRBD1 aligns across 10 bases. The CDR3 spans 15 residues. The germline gives CDR1 DFQATT, CDR2 SNEGSKA (reference sequence). J gave up 2 bases and V 6 bases, and 8 bases lay outside the gene matches. The CDR3 coding sequence is TGCAGTGCCGAGGGGACAGGGGACTTCACAGATACGCAGTATTTT. Encoded protein: CSAEGTGDFTDTQYF.

The table lists this clonotype with a few counts. J is TRBJ1-2 and V is TRBV20-1; D not certain. CDR3 length equals 15 residues. Trimming removed 5 bases at V and 0 bases at J, with 16 bases between. Germline V gene data show CDR1 as DFQATT and CDR2 as SNEGSKA (reference sequence). The CDR3 nucleotides are TGCAGTGCTCGACATCCGGGTGCACCTAACTATGGCTACACCTTC. This encodes CSARHPGAPNYGYTF.

The V and J genes are TRBV12-3 or TRBV12-4 and TRBJ1-5; no firm D call. This CDR3 comprises 8 residues. CDR3 nucleotide sequence: TGTCTGGACCAGCCCCAGCATTTT. Its protein product is CLDQPQHF.

This clonotype was seen only a few times. The chain links TRBV6-2 or TRBV6-3 to TRBJ2-3; D gene uncertain. V lost 7 bases to trimming and J lost 6 bases, with 11 bases between them. Germline CDR1 is MNHEY and CDR2 is SVGEGT. This CDR3 has 12 residues. The CDR3 DNA reads as TGTGCCAGCACCGACCCGGCCGATACGCAGTATTTT. It encodes CASTDPADTQYF.

The chain carries TRBV20-1 and TRBJ2-3, with TRBD1 matching over 7 bases. There are 16 residues in the CDR3. The germline V gene encodes CDR1 DFQATT and CDR2 SNEGSKA (reference sequence). The V segment lost 5 bases and the J segment 0 bases; nucleotides outside the gene matches: 11. CDR3 in amino acids: CSARPQGEWSTDTQYF. In nucleotides, the CDR3 is TGCAGTGCTCGCCCGCAGGGGGAGTGGAGCACAGATACGCAGTATTTT.

This clonotype has only a few counts. The rearrangement uses TRBV12-3 or TRBV12-4 and TRBJ2-5; D may be TRBD1 (6 bases). The V gene lost 6 bases and the J gene lost 2 bases, with 13 bases spanning the gap. The CDR3 has 14 residues. CDR3 sequence: CASSQQGLQETQYF. The DNA of the CDR3 is TGTGCCAGCAGCCAACAGGGATTACAAGAGACCCAGTACTTC.

The chain has TRBV7-8 and TRBJ2-5; either TRBD1 or TRBD2 may supply D (6 bases each). This CDR3 is built from 14 residues. Germline CDR1 reads SGHVS; CDR2 reads FQNEAQ. Trimming took 2 bases from V and 4 from J, leaving 11 bases between them. The DNA for the CDR3 is TGTGCCAGCAGCTTATTTGGGGGGCGAGAGACCCAGTACTTC. It specifies CASSLFGGRETQYF.

This clonotype was counted between two and nine times. This chain connects TRBV4-1 to TRBJ2-3, with D unresolved. The CDR3 is 13 residues long. CDR1 and CDR2 (germline): MGHRA, YSYEKL. Trimming shortened V by 3 bases and J by 6 bases, and 10 bases separated the two germline ends. This CDR3 reads CASSHYLGDTQYF. The CDR3 DNA sequence: TGCGCCAGCAGCCATTACCTAGGGGATACGCAGTATTTT.

This clonotype has a single count. The V call is TRBV4-1, the J call TRBJ1-5; perhaps TRBD1 as D (6 bases). Germline V lookup: CDR1 MGHRA, CDR2 YSYEKL. The CDR3 loop spans 15 amino acids. Trimming removed 0 bases at V and 6 bases at J, with 12 bases between. The CDR3 DNA follows: TGCGCCAGCAGCCAAGATAAGGGACAAGGTCAGCCCCAGCATTTT. This encodes CASSQDKGQGQPQHF.

The gene calls are TRBV20-1 and TRBJ2-7, with D perhaps TRBD1 (6 bases). Germline CDR1 reads DFQATT; CDR2 reads SNEGSKA (reference sequence). V lost 6 bases and J 0 bases, leaving 12 bases between the germline ends. This CDR3 spans 13 amino acids. The CDR3: CSAPRDNSYEQYF. The DNA for the CDR3 is TGCAGTGCGCCAAGGGACAACTCCTACGAGCAGTACTTC.

There are a few counts of this clonotype. The gene calls are TRBV2 and TRBJ2-5; the D gene could be TRBD1 or TRBD2 (5 bases each). The CDR3 covers 13 residues. Trimming removed 6 bases from V and 2 bases from J, with 10 bases in between. Looked up from germline, CDR1 is SNHLY and CDR2 is FYNNEI. The chain's CDR3 is CASRGRVQETQYF. The CDR3 nucleotides are TGTGCCAGCAGGGGACGGGTTCAAGAGACCCAGTACTTC.

In its sample, this clonotype was seen many times. The CDR3 spells CASSQGPTSTDTQYF. The CDR3 DNA follows: TGCGCCAGCAGCCAGGGACCCACTAGCACAGATACGCAGTATTTT. This sequence joins TRBV4-3 and TRBJ2-3; D is perhaps TRBD1 or TRBD2 (5 bases each). CDR3 size: 15 residues. Trimming removed 3 bases at V and 0 bases at J, with 10 bases between. Germline V gene sequence: CDR1 LGHNA, CDR2 YSLEER.

The chain employs TRBV7-9 and TRBJ2-5; D tentatively reads TRBD1 or TRBD2 (6 bases each). Germline V gene data show CDR1 as SEHNR and CDR2 as FQNEAQ (reference sequence). The CDR3 totals 15 residues. V gave up 5 bases and J gave up 5 bases, with 18 bases separating them. CDR3 sequence (DNA): TGTGCCAGCAGCCTCCGGGACCGAGGGGGGGAGACCCAGTACTTC. Protein product: CASSLRDRGGETQYF.

The gene calls are TRBV9 and TRBJ1-4, with 8 bases that match TRBD1. Germline lookup yields CDR1 SGDLS and CDR2 YYNGEE. The trim removed 4 bases at V and 8 bases at J, leaving 10 bases unmatched. The CDR3 covers 15 residues. The CDR3 sequence: CASSPGQGALEKLFF. The CDR3 coding sequence is TGTGCCAGCAGCCCCGGGCAGGGGGCCTTGGAAAAACTGTTTTTT. The full variable domain, in which reference TRBV9 and TRBJ1-4 provide the parts outside the CDR3, is DSGVTQTPKHLITATGQRVTLRCSPRSGDLSVYWYQQSLDQGLQFLIQYYNGEERAKGNILERFSAQQFPDLHSELNLSSLELGDSALYFCASSPGQGALEKLFFGSGTQLSVL.

The chain links TRBV29-1 to TRBJ2-7; the match to TRBD2 covers 8 bases. Trimming took 4 bases from V and 5 from J; bases not matched to a gene: 7. Germline V lookup: CDR1 SQVTM, CDR2 ANQGSEA. The CDR3 runs 13 residues. The CDR3 sequence: CSVGGGGLDEQYF. DNA of the CDR3: TGCAGCGTTGGAGGCGGGGGGCTGGACGAGCAGTACTTC.

The V gene is TRBV5-4, the J gene TRBJ2-7; 8 nucleotides match TRBD2. The CDR3 extends over 15 amino acids. V lost 2 bases to trimming and J lost 0 bases; unmatched junction nucleotides: 4. CDR1 and CDR2 (germline): SGHNT, YYREEE (reference sequence). CDR3 sequence reads: CASSFRSGGSYEQYF. CDR3 nucleotides: TGTGCCAGCAGCTTTCGAAGCGGGGGCTCCTACGAGCAGTACTTC. The full variable domain, completed using reference TRBV5-4 and TRBJ2-7, is ETGVTQSPTHLIKTRGQQVTLRCSSQSGHNTVSWYQQALGQGPQFIFQYYREEENGRGNFPPRFSGLQFPNYSSELNVNALELDDSALYLCASSFRSGGSYEQYFGPGTRLTVT.